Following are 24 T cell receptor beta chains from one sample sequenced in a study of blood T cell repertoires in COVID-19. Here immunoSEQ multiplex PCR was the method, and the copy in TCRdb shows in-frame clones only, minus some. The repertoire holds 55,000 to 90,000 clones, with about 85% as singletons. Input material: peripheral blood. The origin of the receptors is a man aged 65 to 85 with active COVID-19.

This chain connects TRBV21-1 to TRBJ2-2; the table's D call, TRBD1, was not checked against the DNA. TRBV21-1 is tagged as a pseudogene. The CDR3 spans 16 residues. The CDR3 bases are TGTGCCAGCAGCTCCAAGGGGCAGACGAACACCGGGGAGCTGTTTTTT. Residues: CASSSKGQTNTGELFF.

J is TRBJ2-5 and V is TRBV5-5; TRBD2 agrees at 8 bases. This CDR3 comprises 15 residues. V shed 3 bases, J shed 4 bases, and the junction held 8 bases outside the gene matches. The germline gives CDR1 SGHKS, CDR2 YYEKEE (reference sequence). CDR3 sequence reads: CASSSLWLAGETQYF. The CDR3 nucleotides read TGTGCCAGCAGCTCCCTTTGGCTAGCGGGAGAGACCCAGTACTTC.

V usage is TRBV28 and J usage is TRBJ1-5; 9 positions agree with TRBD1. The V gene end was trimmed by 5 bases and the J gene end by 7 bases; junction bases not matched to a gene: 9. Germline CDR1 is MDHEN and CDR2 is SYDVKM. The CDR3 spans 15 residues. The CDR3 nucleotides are TGTGCCAGCAGTCTCCCCGACAGGGGGTACCAGCCCCAGCATTTT. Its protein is CASSLPDRGYQPQHF.

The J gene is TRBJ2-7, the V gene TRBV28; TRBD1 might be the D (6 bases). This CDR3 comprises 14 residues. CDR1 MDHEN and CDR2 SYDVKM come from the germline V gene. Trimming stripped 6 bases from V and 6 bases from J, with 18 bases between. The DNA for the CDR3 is TGTGCCAGCAGACTGCCCAGGGGATTAGGCGAGCAGTACTTC. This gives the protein CASRLPRGLGEQYF. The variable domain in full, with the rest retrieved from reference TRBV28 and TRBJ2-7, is DVKVTQSSRYLVKRTGEKVFLECVQDMDHENMFWYRQDPGLGLRLIYFSYDVKMKEKGDIPEGYSVSREKKERFSLILESASTNQTSMYLCASRLPRGLGEQYFGPGTRLTVT.

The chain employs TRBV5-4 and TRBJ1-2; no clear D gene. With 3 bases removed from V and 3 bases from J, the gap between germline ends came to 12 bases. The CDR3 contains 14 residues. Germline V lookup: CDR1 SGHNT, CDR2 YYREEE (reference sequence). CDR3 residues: CASSSSGRYYGYTF. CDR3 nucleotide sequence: TGTGCCAGCAGCTCCTCAGGCAGGTACTATGGCTACACCTTC. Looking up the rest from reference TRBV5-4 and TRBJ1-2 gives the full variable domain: ETGVTQSPTHLIKTRGQQVTLRCSSQSGHNTVSWYQQALGQGPQFIFQYYREEENGRGNFPPRFSGLQFPNYSSELNVNALELDDSALYLCASSSSGRYYGYTFGSGTRLTVV.

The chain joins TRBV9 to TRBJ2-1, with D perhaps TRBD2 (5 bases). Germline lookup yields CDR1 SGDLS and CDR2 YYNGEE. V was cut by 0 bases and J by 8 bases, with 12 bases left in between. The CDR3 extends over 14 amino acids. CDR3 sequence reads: CASSVVGYGDEQFF. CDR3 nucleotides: TGTGCCAGCAGCGTAGTCGGGTACGGGGATGAGCAGTTCTTC.

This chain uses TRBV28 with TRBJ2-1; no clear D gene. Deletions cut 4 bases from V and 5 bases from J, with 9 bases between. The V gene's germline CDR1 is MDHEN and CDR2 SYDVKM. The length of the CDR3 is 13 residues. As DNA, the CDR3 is TGTGCCAGCAGTTCCCTATACGACAATGAGCAGTTCTTC. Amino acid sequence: CASSSLYDNEQFF. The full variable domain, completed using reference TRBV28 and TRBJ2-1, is DVKVTQSSRYLVKRTGEKVFLECVQDMDHENMFWYRQDPGLGLRLIYFSYDVKMKEKGDIPEGYSVSREKKERFSLILESASTNQTSMYLCASSSLYDNEQFFGPGTRLTVL.

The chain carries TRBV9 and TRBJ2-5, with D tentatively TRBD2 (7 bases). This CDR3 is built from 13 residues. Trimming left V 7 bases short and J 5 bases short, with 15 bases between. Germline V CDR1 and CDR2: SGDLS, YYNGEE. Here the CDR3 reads CASSRRGGETQYF. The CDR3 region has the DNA TGTGCCAGCTCCCGAAGGGGGGGGGAGACCCAGTACTTC. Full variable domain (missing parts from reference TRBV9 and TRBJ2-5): DSGVTQTPKHLITATGQRVTLRCSPRSGDLSVYWYQQSLDQGLQFLIQYYNGEERAKGNILERFSAQQFPDLHSELNLSSLELGDSALYFCASSRRGGETQYFGPGTRLLVL.

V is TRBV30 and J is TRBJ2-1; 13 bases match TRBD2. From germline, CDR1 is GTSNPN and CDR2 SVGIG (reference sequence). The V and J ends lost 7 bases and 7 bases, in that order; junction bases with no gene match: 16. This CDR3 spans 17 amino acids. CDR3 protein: CASPRLAGGPLGNEQFF. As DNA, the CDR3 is TGTGCCTCCCCCAGACTAGCGGGAGGACCCCTCGGGAATGAGCAGTTCTTC.

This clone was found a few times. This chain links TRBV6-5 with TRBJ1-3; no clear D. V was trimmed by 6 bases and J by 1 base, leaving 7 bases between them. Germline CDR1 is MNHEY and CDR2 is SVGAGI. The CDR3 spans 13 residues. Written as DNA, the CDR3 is TGTGCCAGCAGCCAATCATCTGGAAACACCATATATTTT. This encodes CASSQSSGNTIYF.

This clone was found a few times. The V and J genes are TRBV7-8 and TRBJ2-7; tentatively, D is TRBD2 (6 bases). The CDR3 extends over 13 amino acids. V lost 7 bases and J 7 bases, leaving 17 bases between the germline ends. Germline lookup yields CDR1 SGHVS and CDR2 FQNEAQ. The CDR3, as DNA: TGTGCCAGCACCCCTACCCTAGCGCGTGAGCAGTACTTC. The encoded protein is CASTPTLAREQYF.

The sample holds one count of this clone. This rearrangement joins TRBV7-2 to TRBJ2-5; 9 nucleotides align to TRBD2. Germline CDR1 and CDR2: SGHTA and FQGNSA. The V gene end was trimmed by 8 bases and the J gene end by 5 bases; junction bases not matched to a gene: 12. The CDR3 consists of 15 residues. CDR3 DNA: TGTGCCAGCCCCGGAAGTAGCGGGAGTGGGGAGACCCAGTACTTC. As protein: CASPGSSGSGETQYF.

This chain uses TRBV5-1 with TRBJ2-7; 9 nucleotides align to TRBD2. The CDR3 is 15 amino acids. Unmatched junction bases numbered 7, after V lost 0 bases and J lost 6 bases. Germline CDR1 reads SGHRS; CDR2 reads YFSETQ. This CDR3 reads CASSLVAGGPPEQYF. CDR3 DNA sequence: TGCGCCAGCAGCTTGGTCGCGGGAGGGCCCCCCGAGCAGTACTTC.

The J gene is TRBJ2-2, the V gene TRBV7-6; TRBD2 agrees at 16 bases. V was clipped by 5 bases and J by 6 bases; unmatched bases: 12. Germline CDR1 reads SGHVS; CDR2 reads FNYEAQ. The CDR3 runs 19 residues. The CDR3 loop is CASSALPGTSGRAAGELFF. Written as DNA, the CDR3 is TGTGCCAGCAGCGCGCTACCCGGGACTAGCGGGAGGGCCGCCGGGGAGCTGTTTTTT.

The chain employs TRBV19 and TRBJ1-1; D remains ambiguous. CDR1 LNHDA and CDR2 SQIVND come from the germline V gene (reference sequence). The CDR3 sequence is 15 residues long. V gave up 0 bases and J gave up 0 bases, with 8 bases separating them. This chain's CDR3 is CASSIDGGLNTEAFF. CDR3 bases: TGTGCCAGTAGTATAGATGGCGGCCTGAACACTGAAGCTTTCTTT.

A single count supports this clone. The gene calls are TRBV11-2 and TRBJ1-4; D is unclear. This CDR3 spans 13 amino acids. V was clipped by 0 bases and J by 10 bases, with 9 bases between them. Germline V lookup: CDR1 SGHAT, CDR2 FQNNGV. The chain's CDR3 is CASSLDTPGKLFF. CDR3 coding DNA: TGTGCCAGCAGCTTAGATACTCCGGGAAAACTGTTTTTT.

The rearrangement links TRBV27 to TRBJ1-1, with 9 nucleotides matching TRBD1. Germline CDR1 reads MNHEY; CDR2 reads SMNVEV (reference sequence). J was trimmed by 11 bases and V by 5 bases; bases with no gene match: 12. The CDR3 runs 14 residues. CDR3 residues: CASSLLRTGDGAFF. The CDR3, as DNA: TGTGCCAGCAGTCTCCTACGGACAGGGGACGGGGCTTTCTTT.

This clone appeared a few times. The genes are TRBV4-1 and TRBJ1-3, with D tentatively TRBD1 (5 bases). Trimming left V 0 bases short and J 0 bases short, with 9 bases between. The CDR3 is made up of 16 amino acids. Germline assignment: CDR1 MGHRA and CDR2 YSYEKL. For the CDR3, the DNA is TGCGCCAGCAGCCAAGAGGCGGGGCTCTCTGGAAACACCATATATTTT. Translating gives CASSQEAGLSGNTIYF.

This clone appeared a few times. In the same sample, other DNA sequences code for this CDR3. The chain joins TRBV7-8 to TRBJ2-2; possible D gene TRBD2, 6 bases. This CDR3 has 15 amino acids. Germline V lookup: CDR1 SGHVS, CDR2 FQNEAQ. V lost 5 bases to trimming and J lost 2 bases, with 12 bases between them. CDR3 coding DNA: TGTGCCAGCAGCCCCCCCGGGGGAAACACCGGGGAGCTGTTTTTT. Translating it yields CASSPPGGNTGELFF.

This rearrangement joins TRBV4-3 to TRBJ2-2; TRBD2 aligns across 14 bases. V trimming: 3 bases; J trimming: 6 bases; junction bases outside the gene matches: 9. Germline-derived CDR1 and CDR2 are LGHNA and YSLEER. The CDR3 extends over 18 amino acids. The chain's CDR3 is CASSHAGTSGSLPGELFF. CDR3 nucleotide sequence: TGCGCCAGCAGCCACGCTGGGACTAGCGGGAGCCTCCCCGGGGAGCTGTTTTTT.

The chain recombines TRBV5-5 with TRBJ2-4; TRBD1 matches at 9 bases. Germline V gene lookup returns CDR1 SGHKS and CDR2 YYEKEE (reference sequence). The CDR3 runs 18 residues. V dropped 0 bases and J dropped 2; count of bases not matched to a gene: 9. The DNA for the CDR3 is TGTGCCAGCAGCTTGGCCCATCGGGACAGGGTGACCAAAAACATTCAGTACTTC. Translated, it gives CASSLAHRDRVTKNIQYF. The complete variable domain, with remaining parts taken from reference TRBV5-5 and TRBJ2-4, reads DAGVTQSPTHLIKTRGQQVTLRCSPISGHKSVSWYQQVLGQGPQFIFQYYEKEERGRGNFPDRFSARQFPNYSSELNVNALLLGDSALYLCASSLAHRDRVTKNIQYFGAGTRLSVL.

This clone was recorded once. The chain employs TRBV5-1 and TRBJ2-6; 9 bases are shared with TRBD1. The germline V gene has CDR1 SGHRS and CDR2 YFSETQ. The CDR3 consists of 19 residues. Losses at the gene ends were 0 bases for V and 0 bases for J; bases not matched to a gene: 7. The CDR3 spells CASSLAPQGANSGANVLTF. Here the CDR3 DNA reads TGCGCCAGCAGCTTGGCTCCACAGGGGGCTAACTCTGGGGCCAACGTCCTGACTTTC.

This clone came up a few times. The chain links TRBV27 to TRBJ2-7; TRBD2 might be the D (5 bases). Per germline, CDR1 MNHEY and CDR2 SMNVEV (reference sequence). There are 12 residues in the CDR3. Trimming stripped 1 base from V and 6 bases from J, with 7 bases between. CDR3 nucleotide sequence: TGTGCCAGCAGTTTATGGGCGGGCGAGCAGTACTTC. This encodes CASSLWAGEQYF.

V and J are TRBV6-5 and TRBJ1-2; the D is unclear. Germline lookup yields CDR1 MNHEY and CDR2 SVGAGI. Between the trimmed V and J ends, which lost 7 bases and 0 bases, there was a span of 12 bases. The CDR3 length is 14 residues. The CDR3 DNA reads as TGTGCCAGCACCAACCTGGGCCCTAACTATGGCTACACCTTC. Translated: CASTNLGPNYGYTF.